A selection of T cell receptor beta chains follows, all from one sample in a study of regulatory T cells in long-lasting Graves disease. Each CDR3 protein gets one entry after TCRdb re-called the multiplex PCR reads with MiXCR. The repertoire holds about 470,000 distinct CDR3 sequences, with roughly a fifth as singletons. The sample consisted of peripheral blood mononuclear cells (PBMCs), taken when the disease was refractory, from a patient treated with antithyroid drugs. The receptors shown here come from a female donor with Graves disease. The CDR3 runs from the conserved cysteine through the conserved F or W. Each record gives: CDR3 length, D gene, V gene, J gene, clone size, CDR3 protein, CDR3 DNA. D genes are given only for firm matches. Clone size is stated in some rows and not others, as once, few, many or a class when expanded.

16	-	TRBV7-9	TRBJ1-4	many	CASSSTGTEYNEKLFF	TGTGCCAGCAGCTCCACCGGGACGGAATATAATGAAAAACTGTTTTTT
12	-	TRBV2	TRBJ1-1	many	CASSPEGTEAFF	TGTGCCAGCAGTCCCGAGGGCACTGAAGCTTTCTTT
13	TRBD1	TRBV12-3/TRBV12-4	TRBJ1-3	-	CASSTGGLNTIYF	TGTGCCAGCAGTACAGGGGGCCTAAACACCATATATTTT
13	-	TRBV10-3	TRBJ2-2	many	CAISEAVTGELFF	TGTGCCATCAGTGAGGCAGTCACCGGGGAGCTGTTTTTT
14	-	TRBV6-2/TRBV6-3	TRBJ1-1	-	CASSSLPMNTEAFF	TGTGCCAGCAGCTCCTTGCCCATGAACACTGAAGCTTTCTTT
11	-	TRBV12-3/TRBV12-4	TRBJ2-1	-	CASSRNDEQFF	TGTGCCAGCAGCCGTAACGATGAGCAGTTCTTC
13	-	TRBV19	TRBJ2-2	-	CASTLGWGGELFF	TGTGCCAGTACCCTCGGTTGGGGCGGGGAGCTGTTTTTT
12	-	TRBV24-1	TRBJ1-5	-	CATSEGDQPQHF	TGTGCCACCAGTGAGGGGGACCAGCCCCAGCATTTT
16	-	TRBV6-1	TRBJ1-1	many	CASSEALIGVNTEAFF	TGTGCCAGCAGTGAAGCGCTTATAGGCGTGAACACTGAAGCTTTCTTT
15	TRBD1	TRBV5-1	TRBJ1-2	many	CASSWGMQGAGGYTF	TGCGCCAGCAGCTGGGGGATGCAGGGGGCAGGTGGCTACACCTTC
15	-	TRBV5-1	TRBJ1-4	-	CASSSGRISGEKLFF	TGCGCCAGCAGCTCTGGGAGGATCTCGGGCGAAAAACTGTTTTTT
14	-	TRBV5-1	TRBJ2-7	few	CASSLRDGSYEQYF	TGCGCCAGCAGCTTGAGGGACGGCTCCTACGAGCAGTACTTC
14	-	TRBV5-1	TRBJ2-7	few	CASSRRQLTYEQYF	TGCGCCAGCAGCCGCAGACAGCTCACCTACGAGCAGTACTTC
16	TRBD1	TRBV12-5	TRBJ1-1	many	CASGPPAGTGAFEAFF	TGTGCTAGTGGCCCACCCGCCGGGACAGGGGCTTTTGAAGCTTTCTTT
16	TRBD2	TRBV2	TRBJ2-1	once	CASSEEVAGGYNEQFF	TGTGCCAGCAGTGAAGAGGTAGCGGGGGGTTACAATGAGCAGTTCTTC
15	-	TRBV7-9	TRBJ1-4	few	CASSPRGITNEKLFF	TGTGCCAGCAGCCCAAGGGGCATAACTAATGAAAAACTGTTTTTT
14	-	TRBV28	TRBJ1-4	many	CASSRRAGREKLFF	TGTGCCAGCAGCCGAAGAGCAGGGCGCGAAAAACTGTTTTTT
16	TRBD2	TRBV6-2/TRBV6-3	TRBJ2-5	many	CASSYSSAGGGETQYF	TGTGCCAGCAGTTACTCGTCCGCGGGAGGAGGAGAGACCCAGTACTTC
11	-	TRBV28	TRBJ2-7	many	CASGRGGEKYF	TGTGCCAGCGGCCGAGGCGGGGAGAAGTACTTC
15	-	TRBV7-2	TRBJ2-3	-	CASSLLRLGGNTQYF	TGTGCCAGCAGCCTACTACGTTTAGGGGGAAATACGCAGTATTTT
12	-	TRBV3-1	TRBJ1-1	many	CASSQGDTEAFF	TGTGCCAGCAGCCAAGGCGACACTGAAGCTTTCTTT
16	-	TRBV7-2	TRBJ1-2	-	CASSPRVQGARKGYTF	TGTGCCAGCAGCCCCCGGGTTCAGGGCGCGAGGAAGGGCTACACCTTC
23	-	TRBV13	TRBJ2-5	-	CAGSFRVPPEPGLQRKPQETQYF	TGTGCCGGCAGCTTTAGGGTCCCCCCCGAACCGGGACTCCAAAGAAAGCCCCAAGAGACCCAGTACTTC
14	-	TRBV5-6	TRBJ2-5	-	CASSSWGLRQTQYF	TGTGCCAGCAGCTCCTGGGGGCTGAGACAGACCCAGTACTTC
14	-	TRBV6-2/TRBV6-3	TRBJ2-2	few	CASSSHQITGELFF	TGTGCCAGCAGTTCCCACCAGATCACCGGGGAGCTGTTTTTT
15	TRBD2	TRBV7-2	TRBJ2-2	few	CASSRGRGGGGELFF	TGTGCCAGCTCCCGCGGGAGGGGCGGTGGCGGGGAGCTGTTTTTT
13	-	TRBV6-1	TRBJ1-1	many	CASSNVLDTEAFF	TGTGCCAGCAGTAACGTGTTGGACACTGAAGCTTTCTTT
16	TRBD1	TRBV4-2	TRBJ1-6	-	CASSQDPTGGNSPLHF	TGTGCCAGCAGCCAAGATCCCACAGGGGGTAATTCACCCCTCCACTTT
14	-	TRBV28	TRBJ1-5	many	CASSSAQTIQPQHF	TGTGCCAGCAGTTCAGCCCAGACCATTCAGCCCCAGCATTTT
15	TRBD2	TRBV28	TRBJ2-1	-	CASSLFRGVGDEQFF	TGTGCCAGCAGTTTATTCCGGGGGGTCGGCGATGAGCAGTTCTTC
13	-	TRBV12-3/TRBV12-4	TRBJ2-7	many	CASSPLGDGEQYF	TGTGCCAGCAGTCCCCTGGGGGACGGGGAGCAGTACTTC
14	-	TRBV19	TRBJ1-1	few	CASTLDGEDTEAFF	TGTGCCAGTACCCTGGACGGGGAGGACACTGAAGCTTTCTTT
16	TRBD2	TRBV13	TRBJ2-3	-	CASSLRTSDFTDTQYF	TGTGCCAGCAGCCTAAGGACTAGCGACTTCACAGATACGCAGTATTTT
19	TRBD1	TRBV27	TRBJ1-3	-	CASSSLRDRGRNPGNTIYF	TGTGCCAGCAGTTCCCTCCGGGACAGGGGACGCAATCCAGGAAACACCATATATTTT
14	TRBD1	TRBV29-1	TRBJ2-5	many	CSVEARGSQETQYF	TGCAGCGTTGAAGCCAGGGGGTCCCAAGAGACCCAGTACTTC
17	TRBD1	TRBV5-5	TRBJ1-2	many	CASSLQGTGALLYGYTF	TGTGCCAGCAGCTTGCAAGGGACAGGGGCCCTACTCTATGGCTACACCTTC
13	-	TRBV2	TRBJ1-5	many	CASSRTENQPQHF	TGTGCCAGCAGTCGGACAGAGAATCAGCCCCAGCATTTT